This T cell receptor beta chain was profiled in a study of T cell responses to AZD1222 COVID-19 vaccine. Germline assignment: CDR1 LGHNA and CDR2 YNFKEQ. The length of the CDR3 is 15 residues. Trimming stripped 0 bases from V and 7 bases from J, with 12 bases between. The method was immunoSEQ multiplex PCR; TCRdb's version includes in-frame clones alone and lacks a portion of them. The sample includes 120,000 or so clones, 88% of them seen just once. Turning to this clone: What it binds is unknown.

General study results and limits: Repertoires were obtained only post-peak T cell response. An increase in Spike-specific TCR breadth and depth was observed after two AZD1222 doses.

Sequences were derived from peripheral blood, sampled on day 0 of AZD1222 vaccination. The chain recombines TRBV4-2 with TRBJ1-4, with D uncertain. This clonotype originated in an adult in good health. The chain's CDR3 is CASSQDVAEGEKLFF. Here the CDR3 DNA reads TGTGCCAGCAGCCAAGATGTCGCAGAGGGTGAAAAACTGTTTTTT.